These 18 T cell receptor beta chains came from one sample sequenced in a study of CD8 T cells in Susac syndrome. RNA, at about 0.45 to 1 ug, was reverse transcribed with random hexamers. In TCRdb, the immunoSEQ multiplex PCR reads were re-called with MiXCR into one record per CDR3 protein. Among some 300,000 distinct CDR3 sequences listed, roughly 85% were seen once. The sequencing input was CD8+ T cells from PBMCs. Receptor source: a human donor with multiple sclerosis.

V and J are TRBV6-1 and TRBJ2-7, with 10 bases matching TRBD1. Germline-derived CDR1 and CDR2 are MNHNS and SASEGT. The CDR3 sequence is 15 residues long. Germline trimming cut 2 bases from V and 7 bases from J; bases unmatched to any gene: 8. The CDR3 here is CASSEPGQGLKEQYF. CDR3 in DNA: TGTGCCAGCAGTGAACCGGGACAGGGGTTGAAGGAGCAGTACTTC.

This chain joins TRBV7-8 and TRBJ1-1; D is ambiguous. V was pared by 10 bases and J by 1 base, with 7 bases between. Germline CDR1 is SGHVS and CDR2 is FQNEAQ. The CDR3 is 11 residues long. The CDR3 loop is CATHGNTEAFF. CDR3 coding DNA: TGTGCCACCCACGGGAACACTGAAGCTTTCTTT.

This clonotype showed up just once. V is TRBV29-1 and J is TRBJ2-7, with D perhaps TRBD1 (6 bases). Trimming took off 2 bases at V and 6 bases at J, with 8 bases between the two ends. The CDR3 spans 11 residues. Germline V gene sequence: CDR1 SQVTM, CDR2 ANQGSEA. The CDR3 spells CSVETGFEQYF. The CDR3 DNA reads TGCAGCGTTGAAACAGGGTTCGAGCAGTACTTC.

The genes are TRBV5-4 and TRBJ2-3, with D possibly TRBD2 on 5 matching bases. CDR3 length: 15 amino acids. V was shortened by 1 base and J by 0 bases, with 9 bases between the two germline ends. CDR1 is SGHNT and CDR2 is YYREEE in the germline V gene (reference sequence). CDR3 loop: CASSLSRRSTDTQYF. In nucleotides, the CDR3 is TGTGCCAGCAGCTTGTCGCGGAGGAGCACAGATACGCAGTATTTT. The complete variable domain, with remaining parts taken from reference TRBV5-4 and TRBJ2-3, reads ETGVTQSPTHLIKTRGQQVTLRCSSQSGHNTVSWYQQALGQGPQFIFQYYREEENGRGNFPPRFSGLQFPNYSSELNVNALELDDSALYLCASSLSRRSTDTQYFGPGTRLTVL.

The DNA for the CDR3 is TGTGCCACCAAGTTACGGGAGCTCGGTGGTGAGCAGTTCTTC. Its protein is CATKLRELGGEQFF. J is TRBJ2-1 and V is TRBV19, with TRBD2 as a possible D gene (6 bases). Germline V gives CDR1 LNHDA, CDR2 SQIVND (reference sequence). This CDR3 contains 14 residues. V gave up 10 bases and J gave up 9 bases, with 22 bases separating them. The variable domain in full, completed from reference TRBV19 and TRBJ2-1, reads DGGITQSPKYLFRKEGQNVTLSCEQNLNHDAMYWYRQDPGQGLRLIYYSQIVNDFQKGDIAEGYSVSREKKESFPLTVTSAQKNPTAFYLCATKLRELGGEQFFGPGTRLTVL.

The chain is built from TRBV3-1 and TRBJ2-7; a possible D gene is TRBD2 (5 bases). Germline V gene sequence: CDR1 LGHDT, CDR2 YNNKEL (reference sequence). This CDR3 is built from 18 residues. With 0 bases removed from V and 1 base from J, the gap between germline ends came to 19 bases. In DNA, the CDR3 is TGTGCCAGCAGCCAAGATGTAGAGGGAGCCTCCTTTTCCTACGAGCAGTACTTC. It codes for CASSQDVEGASFSYEQYF.

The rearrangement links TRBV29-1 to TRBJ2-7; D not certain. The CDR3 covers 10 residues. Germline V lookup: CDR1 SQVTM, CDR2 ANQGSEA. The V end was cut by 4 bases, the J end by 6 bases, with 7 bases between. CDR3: CSVALPEQYF. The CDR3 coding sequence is TGCAGCGTTGCACTCCCCGAGCAGTACTTC.

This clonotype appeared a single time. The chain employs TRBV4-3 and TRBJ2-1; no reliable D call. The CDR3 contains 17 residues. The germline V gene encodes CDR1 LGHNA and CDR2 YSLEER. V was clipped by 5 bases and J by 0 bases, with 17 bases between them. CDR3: CASSARHDLSSYNEQFF. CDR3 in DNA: TGCGCCAGCAGCGCCAGACACGACTTAAGCTCCTACAATGAGCAGTTCTTC.

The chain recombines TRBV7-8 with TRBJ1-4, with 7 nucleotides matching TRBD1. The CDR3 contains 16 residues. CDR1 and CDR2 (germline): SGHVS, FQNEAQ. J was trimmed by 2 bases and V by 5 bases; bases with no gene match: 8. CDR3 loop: CASSPRPGGTNEKLFF. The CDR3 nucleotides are TGTGCCAGCAGCCCCCGTCCAGGGGGGACTAATGAAAAACTGTTTTTT.

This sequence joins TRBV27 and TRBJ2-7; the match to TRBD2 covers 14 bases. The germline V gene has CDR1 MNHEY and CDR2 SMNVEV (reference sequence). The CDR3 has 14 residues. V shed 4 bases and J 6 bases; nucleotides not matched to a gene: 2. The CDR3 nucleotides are TGTGCCAGCAGTTCGGGACTAGCGGGAGTCGAGCAGTACTTC. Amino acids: CASSSGLAGVEQYF.

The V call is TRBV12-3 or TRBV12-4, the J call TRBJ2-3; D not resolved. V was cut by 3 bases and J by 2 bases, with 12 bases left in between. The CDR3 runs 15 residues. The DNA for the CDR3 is TGTGCCAGCAGTTTCTTCTCAGATCTCACAGATACGCAGTATTTT. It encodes CASSFFSDLTDTQYF.

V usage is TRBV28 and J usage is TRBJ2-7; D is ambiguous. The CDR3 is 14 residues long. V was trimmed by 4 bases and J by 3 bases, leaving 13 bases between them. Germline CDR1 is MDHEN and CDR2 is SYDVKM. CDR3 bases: TGTGCCAGCAGTTCAATCCCTCTAGACTACGAGCAGTACTTC. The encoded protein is CASSSIPLDYEQYF.

The CDR3 here is CSARDTGSSYNEQFF. The CDR3 coding sequence is TGCAGTGCTAGAGATACCGGGAGCTCCTACAATGAGCAGTTCTTC. The chain employs TRBV20-1 and TRBJ2-1, with D possibly being TRBD2 (6 bases). Deletions cut 0 bases from V and 0 bases from J, with 9 bases between. CDR1 DFQATT and CDR2 SNEGSKA come from the germline V gene (reference sequence). The CDR3 contains 15 residues.

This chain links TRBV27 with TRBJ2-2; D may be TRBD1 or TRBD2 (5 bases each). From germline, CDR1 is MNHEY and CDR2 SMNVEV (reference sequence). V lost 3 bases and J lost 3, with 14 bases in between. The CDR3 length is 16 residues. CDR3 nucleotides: TGTGCCAGCAGTTTCTTCAATCTGGGGGACACCGGGGAGCTGTTTTTT. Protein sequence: CASSFFNLGDTGELFF.

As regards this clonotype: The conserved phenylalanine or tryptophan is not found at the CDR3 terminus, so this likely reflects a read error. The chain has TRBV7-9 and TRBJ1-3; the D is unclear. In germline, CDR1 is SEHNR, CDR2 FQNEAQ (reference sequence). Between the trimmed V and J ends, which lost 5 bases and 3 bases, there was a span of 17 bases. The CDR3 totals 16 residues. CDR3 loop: CASSNQEGLFGNTIYV. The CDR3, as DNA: TGTGCCAGCAGCAACCAAGAGGGCCTCTTTGGAAACACCATATATGTT.

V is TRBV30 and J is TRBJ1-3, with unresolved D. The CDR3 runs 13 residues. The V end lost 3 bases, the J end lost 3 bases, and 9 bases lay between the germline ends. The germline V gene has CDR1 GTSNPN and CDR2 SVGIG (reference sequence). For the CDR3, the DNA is TGTGCCTGGAGGGACGGTGTTGGAAACACCATATATTTT. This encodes CAWRDGVGNTIYF.

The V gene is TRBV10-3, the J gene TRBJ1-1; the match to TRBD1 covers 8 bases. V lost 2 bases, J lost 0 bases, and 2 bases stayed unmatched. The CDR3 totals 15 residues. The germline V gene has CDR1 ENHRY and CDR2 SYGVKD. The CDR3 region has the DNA TGTGCCATCAGTGAGAGGACAGGGATGAACACTGAAGCTTTCTTT. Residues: CAISERTGMNTEAFF.

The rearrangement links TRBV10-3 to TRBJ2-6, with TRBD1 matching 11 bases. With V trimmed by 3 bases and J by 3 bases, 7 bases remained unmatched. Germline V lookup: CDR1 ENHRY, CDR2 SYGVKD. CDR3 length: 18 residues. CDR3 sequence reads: CAISELDRGLRGANVLTF. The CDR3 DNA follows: TGTGCCATCAGTGAACTGGACAGGGGGCTCCGTGGGGCCAACGTCCTGACTTTC.